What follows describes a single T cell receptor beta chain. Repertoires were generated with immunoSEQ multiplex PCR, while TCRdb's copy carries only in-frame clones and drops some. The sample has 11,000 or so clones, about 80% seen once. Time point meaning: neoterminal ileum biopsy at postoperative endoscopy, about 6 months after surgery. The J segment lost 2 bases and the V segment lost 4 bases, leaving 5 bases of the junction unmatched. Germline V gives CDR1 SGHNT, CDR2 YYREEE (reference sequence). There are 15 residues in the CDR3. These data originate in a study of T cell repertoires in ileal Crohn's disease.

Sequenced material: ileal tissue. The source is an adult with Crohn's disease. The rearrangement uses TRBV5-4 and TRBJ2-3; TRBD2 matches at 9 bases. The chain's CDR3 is CASSPSGGSTDTQYF. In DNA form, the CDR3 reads TGTGCCAGCAGCCCGAGCGGGGGGTCCACAGATACGCAGTATTTT.